The present T cell receptor beta chain was sequenced within a study of blood T cell repertoires in COVID-19. At the level of the study: Samples came from the United States, Italy and Spain, spanning acute and convalescent COVID-19. The cDNA or gDNA used as material had been derived from T cells, B-cell-depleted T cells, or PBMCs.

Original analysis: Cell counts per sample came from amplifying reference gene primers. Assay: immunoSEQ multiplex PCR; the TCRdb copy retains only in-frame clones and omits some. V, J and clone size are taken as reported in that table, and D and trimming were inferred from the DNA itself. The data show 38,000 or so clones, about 81% seen once. This CDR3 region has 14 residues. V dropped 6 bases and J dropped 2; count of bases not matched to a gene: 4. The germline CDR1 and CDR2 sequences are MNHEY and SMNVEV (reference sequence). This receptor was taken from a human donor in a cohort sampled during active or convalescent COVID-19. The donor label of this sample is uncertain. The rearrangement links TRBV27 to TRBJ2-7, with TRBD1 identical over 10 bases. Input material: peripheral blood. The DNA of the CDR3 is TGTGCCAGCAGGCGGACAGGGGGGGCCTACGAGCAGTACTTC. Its protein is CASRRTGGAYEQYF.